These 28 T cell receptor beta chains share one sample of origin, sequenced in a study of human T cells and chemical hapten exposure. The time point was: patch test 1, 2 weeks after DPC sensitization. Treatment indicated: therapeutic diphenylcyclopropenone sensitization with weekly scalp DPC. One entry per CDR3 protein, called by TCRdb with MiXCR from the RACE reads. Among about 83,000 distinct CDR3 sequences, about 6.8% were seen once, and the ten largest hold 1.5% to 1.8%. This specimen was whole blood, taken in connection with sensitization to the hapten diphenylcyclopropenone (DPC). Receptor source: a woman aged 30 to 39 with alopecia areata. Some clones in this sample may be carry-over from other donors' samples.

This clonotype was found many times. V is TRBV10-3 and J is TRBJ1-1, with 8 positions matching TRBD1. This CDR3 has 16 residues. Trimming at V came to 7 bases and at J to 4 bases, leaving 14 bases not matched to a gene. Germline V gene sequence: CDR1 ENHRY, CDR2 SYGVKD. The CDR3 coding sequence is TGTGCCATCAAAAAGGCGCAGGGGGCTTTCGGCACTGAAGCTTTCTTT. As protein: CAIKKAQGAFGTEAFF.

The chain has TRBV6-4 and TRBJ2-4, with 8 bases matching TRBD1. The trim removed 6 bases at V and 3 bases at J, leaving 13 bases unmatched. Germline assignment: CDR1 MRHNA and CDR2 SNTAGT. The CDR3 has 17 amino acids. The CDR3 loop is CASSEPTGGLDKNIQYF. The CDR3 nucleotides read TGTGCCAGCAGCGAGCCAACAGGGGGGCTGGACAAAAACATTCAGTACTTC.

For this clonotype: This sequence may be a read error, since a much larger clone differs from it by one base. Because it lacks the conserved phenylalanine or tryptophan at the end, this CDR3 is likely a read error. The chain couples TRBV3-1 to TRBJ2-5; TRBD2 agrees at 8 bases. After removal of 4 bases from V and 6 bases from J, the junction contained 7 bases not matched to a gene. The CDR3 totals 14 residues. The germline CDR1 and CDR2 sequences are LGHDT and YNNKEL (reference sequence). The CDR3 spells CASSPTSGGKTQYY. CDR3 in DNA: TGTGCCAGCAGCCCAACAAGCGGGGGTAAGACCCAGTACTAC.

This clonotype was counted many times. V is TRBV10-2 and J is TRBJ1-1; tentative D call: TRBD1 (5 bases). Germline V gene sequence: CDR1 WSHSY, CDR2 SAAADI. V dropped 7 bases and J dropped 3 bases, with 15 bases sitting between them. The CDR3 runs 14 residues. CDR3 protein: CASKGAAGDTEAFF. The CDR3 nucleotides read TGCGCCAGCAAAGGGGCCGCGGGGGACACTGAAGCTTTCTTT.

In this sample, this clonotype turned up many times. The chain uses TRBV5-1 and TRBJ1-5; D gene uncertain. The length of the CDR3 is 15 residues. Germline CDR1 and CDR2: SGHRS and YFSETQ. The V end was cut by 1 base, the J end by 0 bases, with 8 bases between. As DNA, the CDR3 is TGCGCCAGCAGCTTGTATCCGGGTAGCAATCAGCCCCAGCATTTT. This sequence encodes CASSLYPGSNQPQHF.

Many counts were recorded for this clonotype. The chain carries TRBV5-6 and TRBJ1-2; 7 bases line up with TRBD1. CDR3 size: 14 residues. The germline V gene encodes CDR1 SGHDT and CDR2 YYEEEE. J lost 2 bases, V lost 0 bases, and 1 base had no gene match. CDR3 protein: CASSLGQGNYGYTF. DNA of the CDR3: TGTGCCAGCAGCTTGGGACAGGGAAACTATGGCTACACCTTC.

This clonotype was observed many times. The rearrangement joins TRBV10-3 to TRBJ2-3; 10 bases are shared with TRBD2. CDR1 is ENHRY and CDR2 is SYGVKD in the germline V gene. V shed 2 bases and J 1 base; nucleotides not matched to a gene: 3. The CDR3 extends over 16 amino acids. The CDR3 here is CAISEGLAGGTDTQYF. CDR3 DNA: TGTGCCATCAGTGAGGGGCTAGCGGGGGGCACAGATACGCAGTATTTT.

This clonotype showed up just a few times. The J gene is TRBJ1-2, the V gene TRBV12-3 or TRBV12-4; the D is unclear. The V end was cut by 4 bases, the J end by 3 bases, with 9 bases between. The CDR3 spans 13 residues. CDR3 nucleotides: TGTGCCAGCAGTTCCGGCAGATACTATGGCTACACCTTC. Translation: CASSSGRYYGYTF.

In this sample, this clonotype turned up many times. The rearrangement uses TRBV10-3 and TRBJ1-1, with 8 bases lining up with TRBD1. CDR1 and CDR2 (germline): ENHRY, SYGVKD. CDR3 length: 16 amino acids. V trimming: 6 bases; J trimming: 1 base; junction bases outside the gene matches: 10. DNA for the CDR3: TGTGCCATCAGCCCCAGGGTTGGACAGGGGAACACTGAAGCTTTCTTT. It yields the protein CAISPRVGQGNTEAFF.

This clonotype has just a few counts. V usage is TRBV12-3 or TRBV12-4 and J usage is TRBJ2-3, with 8 bases aligning to TRBD2. There are 17 residues in the CDR3. The junction had 15 bases not matched to a gene; V was cut back by 6 bases and J by 4 bases. This CDR3 reads CASRDYGSGGGSDTQYF. As DNA, the CDR3 is TGTGCCAGCAGGGACTATGGCAGCGGGGGTGGGTCAGATACGCAGTATTTT.

This clonotype was observed many times. This chain joins TRBV7-9 and TRBJ2-7; TRBD1 agrees at 10 bases. CDR3 size: 14 residues. The V gene's germline CDR1 is SEHNR and CDR2 FQNEAQ (reference sequence). V lost 5 bases, J lost 6 bases, and 7 bases stayed unmatched. CDR3 sequence (DNA): TGTGCCAGCAGCGCGGACAGGGGGAGGTTCGAGCAGTACTTC. It yields the protein CASSADRGRFEQYF.

The chain recombines TRBV6-6 with TRBJ1-6, with a weak D call TRBD1 (6 bases). The CDR3 has 17 residues. V lost 2 bases to trimming and J lost 7 bases, with 18 bases between them. Germline lookup yields CDR1 MNHNY and CDR2 SVGAGI (reference sequence). The CDR3 DNA reads TGTGCCAGCAGTTACACGGGGGGCAGGGATGGGAATTCACCCCTCCACTTT. It yields the protein CASSYTGGRDGNSPLHF.

This clonotype has a count of ten or more. The chain employs TRBV9 and TRBJ1-1, with TRBD1 as a possible D gene (6 bases). The V gene's germline CDR1 is SGDLS and CDR2 YYNGEE. The CDR3 runs 15 residues. The V end lost 3 bases, the J end lost 1 base, and 13 bases lay between the germline ends. CDR3 sequence (DNA): TGTGCCAGCAGCGCTGGACAGTTACGGAACACTGAAGCTTTCTTT. Translating it yields CASSAGQLRNTEAFF.

This clonotype was picked up a small number of times. The chain carries TRBV18 and TRBJ2-3, with D perhaps TRBD1 (6 bases). Between the trimmed V and J ends, which lost 6 bases and 6 bases, there was a span of 16 bases. The CDR3 runs to 14 residues. CDR1 and CDR2 (germline): KGHSH, LQKENI. CDR3 in DNA: TGTGCCAGCTCTCACACCGCAGGGGAGGATACGCAGTATTTT. Amino acid sequence: CASSHTAGEDTQYF.

The chain joins TRBV7-2 to TRBJ2-7, with TRBD2 identical over 8 bases. Germline V gene data show CDR1 as SGHTA and CDR2 as FQGNSA. The CDR3 contains 15 residues. V was clipped by 5 bases and J by 1 base; unmatched bases: 7. The CDR3 DNA sequence: TGTGCCAGCAGCCCGGGAGGGGCAGGTTCCTACGAGCAGTACTTC. Protein: CASSPGGAGSYEQYF.

This clonotype was seen many times. The V call is TRBV5-1, the J call TRBJ2-3; maybe TRBD1 (5 bases). Per germline, CDR1 SGHRS and CDR2 YFSETQ. CDR3 length: 14 amino acids. V gave up 0 bases and J gave up 5 bases, with 10 bases separating them. The CDR3 DNA reads TGCGCCAGCAGCTTGGGCCAGGGTAAAGATACGCAGTATTTT. Translated: CASSLGQGKDTQYF.

This clonotype appeared many times. The chain carries TRBV20-1 and TRBJ2-5; D not resolved. Germline V gives CDR1 DFQATT, CDR2 SNEGSKA (reference sequence). CDR3 size: 15 residues. Trimming shortened V by 1 base and J by 3 bases, and 15 bases separated the two germline ends. The CDR3 bases are TGCAGTGCTAGAGGACATGCAGCCCAGGAAGAGACCCAGTACTTC. This codes for CSARGHAAQEETQYF.

This clonotype was observed a few times. The gene calls are TRBV30 and TRBJ2-6; no reliable D call. CDR1 GTSNPN and CDR2 SVGIG come from the germline V gene (reference sequence). V was cut by 4 bases and J by 0 bases, with 4 bases left in between. The CDR3 is made up of 13 amino acids. CDR3 DNA sequence: TGTGCCTGGAAGGGCTCTGGGGCCAACGTCCTGACTTTC. Its protein is CAWKGSGANVLTF.

This clonotype came up a few times. The genes are TRBV3-1 and TRBJ1-3; tentatively, D is TRBD1 (6 bases). CDR3 length equals 15 residues. Germline lookup yields CDR1 LGHDT and CDR2 YNNKEL (reference sequence). The V end lost 1 base, the J end lost 4 bases, and 11 bases lay between the germline ends. CDR3 nucleotides: TGTGCCAGCAGCCAAGGCAGGGGCGACGGAAACACCATATATTTT. It yields the protein CASSQGRGDGNTIYF.

This clonotype was seen at least ten times. The V and J genes are TRBV29-1 and TRBJ2-7, with unresolved D. The germline gives CDR1 SQVTM, CDR2 ANQGSEA. The V end lost 4 bases, the J end lost 2 bases, and 12 bases lay between the germline ends. The CDR3 is 13 amino acids. CDR3 residues: CSVVRASTYEQYF. Written as DNA, the CDR3 is TGCAGCGTTGTAAGGGCCTCGACCTACGAGCAGTACTTC.

The chain's CDR3 is CASSVRGMRGTEAFF. The CDR3 bases are TGCGCCAGCAGCGTCAGGGGGATGCGTGGCACTGAAGCTTTCTTT. The J gene is TRBJ1-1, the V gene TRBV5-1; 7 nucleotides match TRBD1. This CDR3 comprises 15 residues. The V segment lost 4 bases and the J segment 4 bases; nucleotides outside the gene matches: 10. CDR1 is SGHRS and CDR2 is YFSETQ in the germline V gene.

This clonotype showed up just a few times. The CDR3 here is CASSYRDRPRNTEAFF. The CDR3 region has the DNA TGTGCCAGCAGCTACCGGGACAGGCCCAGGAACACTGAAGCTTTCTTT. The chain couples TRBV5-6 to TRBJ1-1; 8 bases map to TRBD1. J was trimmed by 1 base and V by 3 bases; bases with no gene match: 8. CDR3 length equals 16 residues. The germline V gene has CDR1 SGHDT and CDR2 YYEEEE.

The chain couples TRBV5-1 to TRBJ1-2; no clear D. Germline assignment: CDR1 SGHRS and CDR2 YFSETQ. Trimming removed 4 bases from V and 2 bases from J, with 12 bases in between. This CDR3 spans 14 amino acids. CDR3 sequence reads: CASSPQTGNYGYTF. The CDR3 DNA sequence: TGCGCCAGCAGCCCACAGACGGGAAACTATGGCTACACCTTC.

V usage is TRBV29-1 and J usage is TRBJ2-3; D is unclear. The germline V and J ends were trimmed by 3 bases and 6 bases, with 19 bases remaining between them. In germline, CDR1 is SQVTM, CDR2 ANQGSEA. CDR3 length: 15 amino acids. CDR3 residues: CSVEMVPEIWDTQYF. The CDR3 DNA reads as TGCAGCGTTGAGATGGTCCCGGAGATTTGGGATACGCAGTATTTT.

This clonotype showed up just a few times. The CDR3 DNA sequence: TGTGCCAGCATGGGGTCCCCCCCCCCAGATACGCAGTATTTT. It codes for CASMGSPPPDTQYF. J is TRBJ2-3 and V is TRBV2; D is unclear. V was cut by 7 bases and J by 4 bases, with 15 bases left in between. CDR3 length: 14 residues. CDR1 and CDR2 (germline): SNHLY, FYNNEI.

This clonotype was counted ten times or more. The V gene is TRBV7-8, the J gene TRBJ1-2; a possible D gene is TRBD1 (6 bases). This CDR3 comprises 17 residues. The V end was cut by 2 bases, the J end by 1 base, with 17 bases between. CDR1 is SGHVS, CDR2 FQNEAQ, per germline. This CDR3 reads CASSLRDNEVLNYGYTF. The CDR3 bases are TGTGCCAGCAGCTTAAGGGACAATGAAGTCCTTAACTATGGCTACACCTTC.

As for this clonotype: A read error may be the cause here, since a much bigger clone is one base away. The chain carries TRBV7-9 and TRBJ2-3, with D perhaps TRBD1 or TRBD2 (5 bases each). Trimming left V 1 base short and J 3 bases short, with 14 bases between. This CDR3 has 16 residues. In germline, CDR1 is SEHNR, CDR2 FQNEAQ (reference sequence). The CDR3 here is CASSLDGGDLTDTQYF. The CDR3 bases are TGTGCCAGCAGCTTAGATGGTGGGGACCTTACAGATACGCAGTATTTT.

This clonotype was picked up many times. The chain uses TRBV7-3 and TRBJ1-1; weak D call: TRBD1 (5 bases). Trimming shortened V by 5 bases and J by 3 bases, and 13 bases separated the two germline ends. The CDR3 is 14 residues long. CDR1 is SGHTA and CDR2 is FQGTGA in the germline V gene. The CDR3 nucleotides read TGTGCCAGCAGCCCTCAGGGCGCGTACACTGAAGCTTTCTTT. As protein: CASSPQGAYTEAFF.